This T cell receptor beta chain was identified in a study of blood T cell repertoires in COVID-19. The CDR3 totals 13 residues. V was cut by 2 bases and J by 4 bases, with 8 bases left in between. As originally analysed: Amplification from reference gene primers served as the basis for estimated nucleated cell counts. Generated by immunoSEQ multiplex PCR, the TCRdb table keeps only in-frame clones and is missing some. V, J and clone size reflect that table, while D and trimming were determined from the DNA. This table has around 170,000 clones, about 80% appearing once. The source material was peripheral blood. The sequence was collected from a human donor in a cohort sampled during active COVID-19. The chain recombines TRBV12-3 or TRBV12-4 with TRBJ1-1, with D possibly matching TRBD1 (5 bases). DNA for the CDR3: TGTGCCAGCAGTTTACAGGGTCCCACTGAAGCTTTCTTT. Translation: CASSLQGPTEAFF.